This T cell receptor beta chain originates from a study of blood T cell repertoires in COVID-19. In the study overall: Collection of acute and convalescent COVID-19 samples took place in the United States, Italy and Spain.

Participants were placed into cohorts based on the clinical history they reported. As processed by the authors: The assay estimated nucleated cells by amplifying reference gene primers. Data came from immunoSEQ multiplex PCR; TCRdb stores just in-frame clones and leaves some out. That table supplies the V and J calls and clone size; D and trimming were determined from the DNA. The repertoire includes approximately 150,000 clones, 84% of them detected once, and roughly 15% sits in the top ten. Trimming left V 0 bases short and J 2 bases short, with 12 bases between. The CDR3 consists of 16 residues. CDR1 is SGHNT, CDR2 YYREEE, per germline (reference sequence).

This sequence originates from a man aged 45-65 years who had recovered from COVID-19. Sequencing was done on a sample of PBMCs or T cells enriched from blood (not recorded which). V and J are TRBV5-4 and TRBJ1-3; D may be TRBD1 (5 bases). The CDR3: CASSLERGSAGNTIYF. As DNA, the CDR3 is TGTGCCAGCAGCTTGGAGCGGGGGTCCGCTGGAAACACCATATATTTT.